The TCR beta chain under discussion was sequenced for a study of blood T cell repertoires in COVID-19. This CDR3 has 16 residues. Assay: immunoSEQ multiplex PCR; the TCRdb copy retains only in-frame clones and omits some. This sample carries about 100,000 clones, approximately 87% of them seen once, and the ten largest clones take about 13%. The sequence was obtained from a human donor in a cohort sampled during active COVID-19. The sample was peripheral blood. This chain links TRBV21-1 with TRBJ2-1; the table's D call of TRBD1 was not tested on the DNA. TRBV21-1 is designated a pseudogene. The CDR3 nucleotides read TGTGCCAGCAGCAAAGAGCCGAGGACAGGGGTAAATGAGCAGTTCTTC. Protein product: CASSKEPRTGVNEQFF.